This is a list of T cell receptor beta chains from one sample in a study of cytomegalovirus exposure and HLA in healthy donors. Sequencing was performed with immunoSEQ multiplex PCR; in TCRdb, only in-frame clones are kept and a portion is missing. The sample shows around 94,000 clones, 75% to 85% of them seen only once. The sequencing sample was made of PBMCs. The receptor source for this set is a woman between 35 and 50 years old in good health and CMV-seronegative. CDR3s include the opening cysteine and the closing phenylalanine or tryptophan. Fields, in order: V gene, D gene, clone size, J gene, CDR3 DNA, CDR3 protein. The D gene is left open where the match is weak. Not every row has a clone size; where given, it reads once, few, many or a size class.

v_gene: TRBV2
d_gene: -
abundance: -
j_gene: TRBJ1-1
CDR3nt: TGTGCCAGTAGTGCTGGACTAAACACTGAAGCTTTCTTT
CDR3aa: CASSAGLNTEAFF

v_gene: TRBV14
d_gene: -
abundance: -
j_gene: TRBJ1-1
CDR3nt: TGTGCCAGCAGCCAAGATAGGGCAGGGCGACGGACTGAAGCTTTCTTT
CDR3aa: CASSQDRAGRRTEAFF

v_gene: TRBV6-4
d_gene: -
abundance: once
j_gene: TRBJ2-1
CDR3nt: TGTGCCAGCAGTGACTCCAGCTCCTACAATGAGCAGTTCTTC
CDR3aa: CASSDSSSYNEQFF

v_gene: TRBV2
d_gene: -
abundance: -
j_gene: TRBJ1-5
CDR3nt: TGTGCCAGTACTGGCGAGTCTAGTCAGCCCCAGCATTTT
CDR3aa: CASTGESSQPQHF

v_gene: TRBV6-1
d_gene: -
abundance: -
j_gene: TRBJ1-1
CDR3nt: TGTGCCAGCAGTGTATCCCGACAGAACACTGAAGCTTTCTTT
CDR3aa: CASSVSRQNTEAFF

v_gene: TRBV7-6
d_gene: -
abundance: -
j_gene: TRBJ1-2
CDR3nt: TGTGCCAGCAGCTTAGCACCGGACAGTAGCTATGGCTACACCTTC
CDR3aa: CASSLAPDSSYGYTF

v_gene: TRBV4-1
d_gene: -
abundance: -
j_gene: TRBJ1-1
CDR3nt: TGCGCCAGCAGCCCAGGGGCGGACACTGAAGCTTTCTTT
CDR3aa: CASSPGADTEAFF

v_gene: TRBV5-6
d_gene: -
abundance: -
j_gene: TRBJ1-4
CDR3nt: TGTGCCAGCAGGAGGGCGAATGAAAAACTGTTTTTT
CDR3aa: CASRRANEKLFF

v_gene: TRBV2
d_gene: TRBD1
abundance: -
j_gene: TRBJ1-1
CDR3nt: TGTGCCAGAAGATTAGATACAGGGGGTCCTGAAGCTTTCTTT
CDR3aa: CARRLDTGGPEAFF

v_gene: TRBV18
d_gene: -
abundance: -
j_gene: TRBJ1-2
CDR3nt: TGTGCCAGCTCACCCTTAGATGAAGCTAACTATGGCTACACCTTC
CDR3aa: CASSPLDEANYGYTF

v_gene: TRBV7-2
d_gene: -
abundance: once
j_gene: TRBJ1-1
CDR3nt: TGTGCCAGCGGCTCATCCAGGGGAGCTTTCTTT
CDR3aa: CASGSSRGAFF

v_gene: TRBV27
d_gene: -
abundance: many
j_gene: TRBJ2-1
CDR3nt: TGTGCCAGCAGTTTTAGGGGGAGTAAGGGTGAGCAGTTCTTC
CDR3aa: CASSFRGSKGEQFF

v_gene: TRBV14
d_gene: TRBD2
abundance: -
j_gene: TRBJ2-4
CDR3nt: TGTGCCAGCAGCCAAGAAGGGCAGGGACTAGGTCCCAAAAACATTCAGTACTTC
CDR3aa: CASSQEGQGLGPKNIQYF

v_gene: TRBV2
d_gene: TRBD2
abundance: once
j_gene: TRBJ2-1
CDR3nt: TGTGCCAGCCTAAAATACCGAGGACTAGCGGGGGGGTTGAACGACAATGAGCAGTTCTTC
CDR3aa: CASLKYRGLAGGLNDNEQFF

v_gene: TRBV5-6
d_gene: TRBD2
abundance: -
j_gene: TRBJ2-1
CDR3nt: TGTGCCAGCAGCCGGGGAGGGCGATACAATGAGCAGTTCTTC
CDR3aa: CASSRGGRYNEQFF

v_gene: TRBV4-2
d_gene: -
abundance: -
j_gene: TRBJ1-1
CDR3nt: TGTGCCAGCAGCCCCGACAGGTCCCTCCCAGGTACTGAAGCTTTCTTT
CDR3aa: CASSPDRSLPGTEAFF

v_gene: TRBV19
d_gene: -
abundance: -
j_gene: TRBJ1-5
CDR3nt: TGTGCCAGTAATATTGGAGGCAATCAGCCCCAGCATTTT
CDR3aa: CASNIGGNQPQHF

v_gene: TRBV12-5
d_gene: TRBD2
abundance: -
j_gene: TRBJ2-5
CDR3nt: TGTGCTAGTGGGCTGGGTAGCGGGGGAATAGAGACCCAGTACTTC
CDR3aa: CASGLGSGGIETQYF

v_gene: TRBV9
d_gene: -
abundance: -
j_gene: TRBJ2-2
CDR3nt: TGTGCCAGCAGCGTAGCTCCGGGACTCAACACCGGGGAGCTGTTTTTT
CDR3aa: CASSVAPGLNTGELFF

v_gene: TRBV6-6
d_gene: TRBD1
abundance: -
j_gene: TRBJ1-3
CDR3nt: TGTGCCAGCAGCTCGACAGGGGAGGGAAACACCATATATTTT
CDR3aa: CASSSTGEGNTIYF

v_gene: TRBV18
d_gene: -
abundance: -
j_gene: TRBJ1-1
CDR3nt: TGTGCCAGCTCAAACTCTCAGCGGAACACTGAAGCTTTCTTT
CDR3aa: CASSNSQRNTEAFF

v_gene: TRBV5-1
d_gene: TRBD1
abundance: -
j_gene: TRBJ1-6
CDR3nt: TGCGCCAGCAGGGAACAGGGGCACAATAATTCACCCCTCCACTTT
CDR3aa: CASREQGHNNSPLHF

v_gene: TRBV7-2
d_gene: TRBD1
abundance: -
j_gene: TRBJ2-7
CDR3nt: TGTGCCAGCAGACCTCGGTCCGGGACAGTTTCCGAGCAGTACTTC
CDR3aa: CASRPRSGTVSEQYF

v_gene: TRBV9
d_gene: TRBD2
abundance: -
j_gene: TRBJ2-5
CDR3nt: TGTGCCAGCAGCGTAGGGAGCGGGACGCTCCAAGAGACCCAGTACTTC
CDR3aa: CASSVGSGTLQETQYF

v_gene: TRBV29-1
d_gene: TRBD1
abundance: -
j_gene: TRBJ2-5
CDR3nt: TGCAGCGTTGATAGGGGGACAGACTACCAAGAGGCCCAGTACTTC
CDR3aa: CSVDRGTDYQEAQYF

v_gene: TRBV29-1
d_gene: -
abundance: -
j_gene: TRBJ1-2
CDR3nt: TGCAGCGTTGGAACTAGATCTAACTATGGCTACACCTTC
CDR3aa: CSVGTRSNYGYTF

v_gene: TRBV5-1
d_gene: TRBD1
abundance: -
j_gene: TRBJ2-1
CDR3nt: TGCGCCAGCAGCTCACAGGGGAATGAGCAGTTCTTC
CDR3aa: CASSSQGNEQFF

v_gene: TRBV5-1
d_gene: TRBD2
abundance: once
j_gene: TRBJ2-5
CDR3nt: TGCGCCAGCAGCCCTCGGGGGGAACAAGAGACCCAGTACTTC
CDR3aa: CASSPRGEQETQYF

v_gene: TRBV7-9
d_gene: -
abundance: -
j_gene: TRBJ1-2
CDR3nt: TGTGCCAGCGAAGAACCGGCGGGAGGGACCTATGGCTACACCTTC
CDR3aa: CASEEPAGGTYGYTF

v_gene: TRBV28
d_gene: -
abundance: -
j_gene: TRBJ1-5
CDR3nt: TGTGCCAGCAGTTCAAGCATCAACAATCAGCCCCAGCATTTT
CDR3aa: CASSSSINNQPQHF

v_gene: TRBV2
d_gene: -
abundance: -
j_gene: TRBJ1-5
CDR3nt: TGTGCCAGCAGTCCAGGGCGTCGAGAGAATCAGCCCCAGCATTTT
CDR3aa: CASSPGRRENQPQHF

v_gene: TRBV18
d_gene: TRBD1
abundance: -
j_gene: TRBJ1-1
CDR3nt: TGTGCCAGCTCACCGATAGACAGGGTGGCGAACACTGAAGCTTTCTTT
CDR3aa: CASSPIDRVANTEAFF

v_gene: TRBV6-5
d_gene: -
abundance: once
j_gene: TRBJ1-1
CDR3nt: TGTGCCAGCACCACGAGGGCGGCGAACACTGAAGCTTTCTTT
CDR3aa: CASTTRAANTEAFF

v_gene: TRBV4-3
d_gene: -
abundance: few
j_gene: TRBJ1-1
CDR3nt: TGCGCCAGCAGCCAAGATGCGGCTTTGTCTGAAGCTTTCTTT
CDR3aa: CASSQDAALSEAFF

v_gene: TRBV27
d_gene: TRBD1
abundance: once
j_gene: TRBJ1-4
CDR3nt: TGTGCCAGTGACACCTGGGACAGGGGAAATGAAAAACTGTTTTTT
CDR3aa: CASDTWDRGNEKLFF

v_gene: TRBV5-1
d_gene: -
abundance: -
j_gene: TRBJ2-5
CDR3nt: TGCGCCAGCAGTGACAACCAAGAGACCCAGTACTTC
CDR3aa: CASSDNQETQYF

v_gene: TRBV5-6
d_gene: TRBD2
abundance: -
j_gene: TRBJ2-5
CDR3nt: TGTGCCAGCAGTATTAGCGGGGGGGCCCAAGAGACCCAGTACTTC
CDR3aa: CASSISGGAQETQYF

v_gene: TRBV5-1
d_gene: -
abundance: -
j_gene: TRBJ1-6
CDR3nt: TGCGCCAGCAGCTTGGACAGGGCTGGGTCACCCCTCCACTTT
CDR3aa: CASSLDRAGSPLHF

v_gene: TRBV7-9
d_gene: -
abundance: few
j_gene: TRBJ1-6
CDR3nt: TGTGCCAGCAGCTTAGGGACAGTGAATTCACCCCTCCACTTT
CDR3aa: CASSLGTVNSPLHF

v_gene: TRBV6-6
d_gene: -
abundance: few
j_gene: TRBJ1-4
CDR3nt: TGTGCCAGCAGCCCACAGGGCAATGGTGAAAAACTGTTTTTT
CDR3aa: CASSPQGNGEKLFF

v_gene: TRBV9
d_gene: TRBD2
abundance: -
j_gene: TRBJ2-5
CDR3nt: TGTGCCAGCAGCGGTACTAGCGGGGGGCTCCCGGGGCAAGAGACCCAGTACTTC
CDR3aa: CASSGTSGGLPGQETQYF

v_gene: TRBV5-1
d_gene: TRBD1
abundance: -
j_gene: TRBJ1-4
CDR3nt: TGCGCCAGCAGCTCCGGACAGGGGTGGGAAAAACTGTTTTTT
CDR3aa: CASSSGQGWEKLFF

v_gene: TRBV7-9
d_gene: -
abundance: -
j_gene: TRBJ2-1
CDR3nt: TGTGCCAGCAGCCCCCGGGGGGCCTCCTACAATGAGCGGTTCTTC
CDR3aa: CASSPRGASYNERFF

v_gene: TRBV5-8
d_gene: -
abundance: few
j_gene: TRBJ1-1
CDR3nt: TGTGCCAGCAGTCATACTTTCAACACTGAAGCTTTCTTT
CDR3aa: CASSHTFNTEAFF

v_gene: TRBV7-9
d_gene: -
abundance: -
j_gene: TRBJ1-1
CDR3nt: TGTGCCAGCCATGGCGGGGCAGGGAGAGCTTTCTTT
CDR3aa: CASHGGAGRAFF

v_gene: TRBV5-1
d_gene: TRBD1
abundance: -
j_gene: TRBJ1-4
CDR3nt: TGCGCCAGCAGCCTACAGGGGGCAACTAATGAAAAACTGTTTTTT
CDR3aa: CASSLQGATNEKLFF